Below are 12 T cell receptor beta chains sequenced from a single sample in a study of identifying expanded T cells in peripheral blood (dated by TCRdb to the late 2010s). Preparation of the library involved the immunoSEQ multiplex PCR assay. In TCRdb, the immuneACCESS table is reduced to in-frame sequences with V and J assigned. These tables do not hold every clone; where another copy was compared, an unresolved V gene accounts for under half, and the others remain unexplained. The sample has more than 85,000 clones on record, approximately 90% of them singletons. Clones ranked in the top ten supply roughly 14% of the sample. The specimen sequenced was blood. Receptor source: a person aged 18 to 75 in good health.

J is TRBJ2-6 and V is TRBV19; possibly TRBD2 for D (5 bases). From germline, CDR1 is LNHDA and CDR2 SQIVND (reference sequence). The CDR3 is 17 residues long. The V end was cut by 0 bases, the J end by 1 base, with 10 bases between. Here the CDR3 reads CASSIEGVVSGANVLTF. The CDR3 DNA reads TGTGCCAGTAGTATAGAGGGAGTGGTTTCTGGGGCCAACGTCCTGACTTTC.

The gene calls are TRBV5-8 and TRBJ1-5, with 8 bases that match TRBD1. The CDR3 has 15 amino acids. Trimming took 3 bases from V and 2 from J; bases not matched to a gene: 4. Germline CDR1 SGHTS, CDR2 YDEGEE. The CDR3 nucleotides read TGTGCCAGCAGCTCTACAGGGGGAGGCAATCAGCCCCAGCATTTT. This encodes CASSSTGGGNQPQHF.

The rearrangement uses TRBV18 and TRBJ1-1; D is perhaps TRBD1 (5 bases). The germline gives CDR1 KGHSH, CDR2 LQKENI. The CDR3 contains 14 residues. The V end lost 6 bases, the J end lost 3 bases, and 14 bases lay between the germline ends. Written as DNA, the CDR3 is TGTGCCAGCTCCCCGATGACAGCCGACACTGAAGCTTTCTTT. Its translation is CASSPMTADTEAFF.

This clone was picked up one time. This rearrangement joins TRBV19 to TRBJ1-3; TRBD1 is a possible D gene (5 bases). Germline V gene sequence: CDR1 LNHDA, CDR2 SQIVND (reference sequence). The CDR3 runs 13 residues. V lost 3 bases and J 7 bases, leaving 10 bases between the germline ends. Written as DNA, the CDR3 is TGTGCCAGTAGTATTCAAGGGGCCAACACCATATATTTT. This sequence encodes CASSIQGANTIYF.

This clone was counted once. Other DNA sequences in the sample encode the same CDR3. The rearrangement joins TRBV7-9 to TRBJ2-7; 8 nucleotides line up with TRBD1. The CDR3 runs to 14 residues. V lost 5 bases and J lost 3; bases outside the gene matches: 6. The germline CDR1 and CDR2 sequences are SEHNR and FQNEAQ (reference sequence). As DNA, the CDR3 is TGTGCCAGCAGCCCTCGACAGGGGAGCTACGAGCAGTACTTC. Translation: CASSPRQGSYEQYF. The full variable domain, its missing parts supplied by reference TRBV7-9 and TRBJ2-7, is DTGVSQNPRHKITKRGQNVTFRCDPISEHNRLYWYRQTLGQGPEFLTYFQNEAQLEKSRLLSDRFSAERPKGSFSTLEIQRTEQGDSAMYLCASSPRQGSYEQYFGPGTRLTVT.

V gene TRBV6-5 combines with J gene TRBJ2-3, with 7 bases identical to TRBD1. The V gene's germline CDR1 is MNHEY and CDR2 SVGAGI. The CDR3 runs to 15 residues. Trimming removed 0 bases from V and 8 bases from J; junction bases left unmatched: 8. The CDR3 nucleotides read TGTGCCAGCAGTTACTCGAGAGGACAGGTTCCTACGCAGTATTTT. Protein sequence: CASSYSRGQVPTQYF.

The CDR3 spells CASSPRGAVLDTQYF. Written as DNA, the CDR3 is TGTGCCAGCAGCCCTAGGGGGGCGGTGTTGGATACGCAGTATTTT. The chain carries TRBV7-2 and TRBJ2-3; D tentatively fits TRBD1 or TRBD2 (6 bases each). V was trimmed by 5 bases and J by 6 bases, leaving 18 bases between them. CDR1 and CDR2 from the germline V gene are SGHTA and FQGNSA. CDR3 length equals 15 residues.

The rearrangement uses TRBV2 and TRBJ2-2; unclear D gene. Between the trimmed V and J ends, which lost 4 bases and 6 bases, there was a span of 9 bases. Germline lookup yields CDR1 SNHLY and CDR2 FYNNEI. The CDR3 is made up of 13 amino acids. The DNA of the CDR3 is TGTGCCAGCAGTGCAGAAGAAGCCGGGGAGCTGTTTTTT. Its protein is CASSAEEAGELFF. Full variable domain (missing parts from reference TRBV2 and TRBJ2-2): EPEVTQTPSHQVTQMGQEVILRCVPISNHLYFYWYRQILGQKVEFLVSFYNNEISEKSEIFDDQFSVERPDGSNFTLKIRSTKLEDSAMYFCASSAEEAGELFFGEGSRLTVL.

This rearrangement joins TRBV5-1 to TRBJ2-3, with 9 bases identical to TRBD2. This CDR3 is 17 amino acids long. Germline lookup yields CDR1 SGHRS and CDR2 YFSETQ. V lost 1 base to trimming and J lost 2 bases; unmatched junction nucleotides: 8. The CDR3 loop is CASSLTPLAGFTDTQYF. The CDR3 DNA reads as TGCGCCAGCAGCTTGACCCCCCTAGCGGGGTTCACAGATACGCAGTATTTT.

The chain carries TRBV7-9 and TRBJ2-1; 8 nucleotides align to TRBD2. The germline CDR1 and CDR2 sequences are SEHNR and FQNEAQ (reference sequence). The CDR3 loop spans 15 amino acids. The ends lost 2 bases at V and 4 bases at J; junction bases unmatched: 4. The CDR3 reads CASSLIGGEYNEQFF. DNA for the CDR3: TGTGCCAGCAGCTTAATCGGGGGGGAATACAATGAGCAGTTCTTC.

The rearrangement joins TRBV9 to TRBJ2-1, with TRBD2 identical over 14 bases. CDR3 length equals 15 residues. V dropped 4 bases and J dropped 6; count of bases not matched to a gene: 3. The germline V gene encodes CDR1 SGDLS and CDR2 YYNGEE. The CDR3 reads CASSIGTSGGNEQFF. CDR3 nucleotide sequence: TGTGCCAGCAGCATCGGGACTAGCGGGGGCAATGAGCAGTTCTTC.

V gene TRBV7-2 combines with J gene TRBJ2-1; 8 bases line up with TRBD1. CDR3 length: 16 amino acids. V trimming: 2 bases; J trimming: 9 bases; junction bases outside the gene matches: 12. CDR1 is SGHTA and CDR2 is FQGNSA in the germline V gene. Written as DNA, the CDR3 is TGTGCCAGCAGCTTATGGCAGGGACAGGTATCAGGTGAGCAGTTCTTC. This codes for CASSLWQGQVSGEQFF.